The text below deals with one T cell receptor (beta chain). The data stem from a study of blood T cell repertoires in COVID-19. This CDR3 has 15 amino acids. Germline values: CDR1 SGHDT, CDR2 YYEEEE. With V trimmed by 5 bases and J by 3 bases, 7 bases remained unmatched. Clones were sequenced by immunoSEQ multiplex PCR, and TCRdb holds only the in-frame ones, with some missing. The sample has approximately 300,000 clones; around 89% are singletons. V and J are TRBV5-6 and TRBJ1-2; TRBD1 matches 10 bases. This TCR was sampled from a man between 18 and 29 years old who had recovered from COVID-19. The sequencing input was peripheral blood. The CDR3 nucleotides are TGTGCCAGCAGAAGACAGGGGGCGCGGTACTATGGCTACACCTTC. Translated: CASRRQGARYYGYTF.